Shown below are 3 T cell receptor beta chains from a single sample sequenced in a study of PD-1 and CTLA-4 blockade in melanoma. TCRdb's copy holds only in-frame clones and misses some; the assay was immunoSEQ multiplex PCR. Counted here are roughly 16,000 clones, 73% occurring once; the ten biggest clones make up 15% to 20%. The sequencing used CD8+ T cells from peripheral blood, collected before anti-PD-1 treatment. The receptor set was obtained from a human donor with melanoma.

This chain links TRBV6-5 with TRBJ1-5; TRBD1 is a possible D gene (6 bases). The CDR3 runs to 12 residues. Germline V gives CDR1 MNHEY, CDR2 SVGAGI. Trimming shortened V by 6 bases and J by 5 bases, and 8 bases separated the two germline ends. The CDR3 DNA is TGTGCCAGCAGGGCAGGGGATCAGCCCCAGCATTTT. Translation: CASRAGDQPQHF.

V usage is TRBV5-1 and J usage is TRBJ2-7, with TRBD2 matching over 8 bases. Per the germline V gene, CDR1 is SGHRS and CDR2 is YFSETQ. Trimming at V came to 4 bases and at J to 3 bases, leaving 3 bases not matched to a gene. The CDR3 has 13 amino acids. The CDR3, as DNA: TGCGCCAGCAGCCCGGCGGGGGGCTACGAGCAGTACTTC. Translating gives CASSPAGGYEQYF.

The J gene is TRBJ1-2, the V gene TRBV29-1; D possibly corresponds to TRBD1 (6 bases). Germline CDR1 and CDR2: SQVTM and ANQGSEA. V was shortened by 4 bases and J by 4 bases, with 7 bases between the two germline ends. The CDR3 has 11 residues. CDR3 protein: CSVVTGYGYTF. The DNA for the CDR3 is TGCAGCGTTGTGACAGGCTATGGCTACACCTTC.